Below, 22 T cell receptor beta chains from the same sample are listed, as sequenced in a study of early T cells in non-severe SARS-CoV-2 infection. A single record per CDR3 protein comes from TCRdb applying MiXCR to the 5' RACE reads. The repertoire holds around 89,000 distinct CDR3 sequences, over 12% seen once, with just under 0.6% in the top ten. Sequencing used whole blood. The receptors originated from an adult who was a healthcare worker with PCR-confirmed SARS-CoV-2 infection or an uninfected control (not recorded which).

This clonotype appeared a few times. The V gene is TRBV6-5, the J gene TRBJ2-2; D possibly corresponds to TRBD2 (5 bases). The germline V gene has CDR1 MNHEY and CDR2 SVGAGI. Trimming took 4 bases from V and 6 from J, leaving 9 bases between them. The CDR3 runs 13 residues. The CDR3 protein is CASSSRTPGELFF. In DNA, the CDR3 is TGTGCCAGCAGTTCCAGGACTCCCGGGGAGCTGTTTTTT.

This chain links TRBV5-1 with TRBJ2-1; D may be TRBD1 (6 bases). The CDR3 extends over 13 amino acids. The germline V gene has CDR1 SGHRS and CDR2 YFSETQ. Between the trimmed V and J ends, which lost 4 bases and 6 bases, there was a span of 11 bases. CDR3 sequence (DNA): TGCGCCAGCAGCCCGATGGGGGCCAATGAGCAGTTCTTC. Its protein is CASSPMGANEQFF.

The V gene is TRBV2, the J gene TRBJ2-7; D uncertain. In germline, CDR1 is SNHLY, CDR2 FYNNEI. V was pared by 1 base and J by 2 bases, with 18 bases between. The CDR3 is made up of 17 amino acids. CDR3: CASSEVWREDRTYEQYV. The DNA for the CDR3 is TGTGCCAGCAGTGAAGTCTGGAGAGAAGACCGAACCTACGAGCAGTACGTC.

This clonotype was found a few times. This chain uses TRBV7-9 with TRBJ1-2; D uncertain. The CDR3 spans 12 residues. Trimming shortened V by 2 bases and J by 6 bases, and 7 bases separated the two germline ends. Germline CDR1 reads SEHNR; CDR2 reads FQNEAQ (reference sequence). The CDR3: CASSLRGDGYTF. CDR3 sequence (DNA): TGTGCCAGCAGCTTAAGAGGAGATGGCTACACCTTC.

This clonotype was recorded a few times. This chain joins TRBV10-1 and TRBJ2-2; 7 positions match TRBD2. Trimming took 5 bases from V and 6 from J; bases not matched to a gene: 3. Germline V gives CDR1 WNHNN, CDR2 SYGVQD (reference sequence). This CDR3 contains 13 residues. CDR3 protein: CASSLLASGELFF. CDR3 in DNA: TGCGCCAGCAGTCTACTAGCGTCCGGGGAGCTGTTTTTT.

This sequence joins TRBV27 and TRBJ2-3; no definite D call. This CDR3 contains 14 residues. V shed 0 bases and J shed 14 bases, with 18 bases lying between them. Germline V gene lookup returns CDR1 MNHEY and CDR2 SMNVEV (reference sequence). This CDR3 reads CASSLSINSVAWYF. DNA for the CDR3: TGTGCCAGCAGTTTATCGATAAATAGTGTAGCCTGGTATTTT.

The chain carries TRBV4-2 and TRBJ1-2; no clear D gene. Trimming stripped 2 bases from V and 4 bases from J, with 14 bases between. Germline assignment: CDR1 LGHNA and CDR2 YNFKEQ. The CDR3 extends over 15 amino acids. CDR3 in DNA: TGTGCCAGCAGCCAAAATATTCTATGGAGCTATGGCTACACCTTC. It codes for CASSQNILWSYGYTF.

A few counts support this clonotype. The chain is built from TRBV18 and TRBJ2-1; D tentatively reads TRBD1 or TRBD2 (5 bases each). V dropped 2 bases and J dropped 10 bases, with 9 bases sitting between them. The germline V gene encodes CDR1 KGHSH and CDR2 LQKENI. CDR3 size: 12 residues. The CDR3 region has the DNA TGTGCCAGCTCACCAGAGGGGCTAGAGCAGTTCTTC. This codes for CASSPEGLEQFF.

This chain connects TRBV4-1 to TRBJ2-7; no clear D gene. Germline V gene data show CDR1 as MGHRA and CDR2 as YSYEKL. V was clipped by 1 base and J by 5 bases, with 9 bases between them. This CDR3 has 13 residues. CDR3 in amino acids: CASSQGVVDEQYV. CDR3 DNA sequence: TGCGCCAGCAGCCAAGGTGTAGTTGACGAGCAGTACGTC.

This chain links TRBV12-5 with TRBJ2-6; D ambiguous. The V and J ends lost 5 bases and 0 bases respectively, with 8 bases between them. Germline CDR1 reads LGHNT; CDR2 reads FRNRAP. This CDR3 region has 15 residues. This CDR3 reads CASGLGNSGANVLTF. The CDR3 DNA reads as TGTGCTAGTGGTCTGGGCAACTCTGGGGCCAACGTCCTGACTTTC.

This clonotype was counted between two and nine times. The rearrangement joins TRBV7-9 to TRBJ1-1; D possibly corresponds to TRBD1 (5 bases). V lost 1 base to trimming and J lost 2 bases, with 17 bases between them. This CDR3 spans 17 amino acids. Germline CDR1 is SEHNR and CDR2 is FQNEAQ (reference sequence). Here the CDR3 DNA reads TGTGCCAGCAGCTTAGGTCGATGGGGGAGAGTTAACACTGAAGCTTTCTTT. This sequence encodes CASSLGRWGRVNTEAFF.

The V gene is TRBV2, the J gene TRBJ2-3; 10 nucleotides agree with TRBD2. Unmatched junction bases numbered 7, after V lost 2 bases and J lost 2 bases. This CDR3 is built from 17 residues. Germline V lookup: CDR1 SNHLY, CDR2 FYNNEI. CDR3 nucleotides: TGTGCCAGCAGTGAACTCGGACTAGCGGAGACCACAGATACGCAGTATTTT. Its translation: CASSELGLAETTDTQYF.

This sequence joins TRBV5-1 and TRBJ2-3; perhaps TRBD1 as D (5 bases). The CDR3 sequence is 12 residues long. V lost 2 bases and J 8 bases, leaving 9 bases between the germline ends. Germline CDR1 reads SGHRS; CDR2 reads YFSETQ. As DNA, the CDR3 is TGCGCCAGCAGCTTAATAGACAGTACGCAGTATTTT. This sequence encodes CASSLIDSTQYF.

V gene TRBV20-1 combines with J gene TRBJ2-3; TRBD2 aligns across 9 bases. The CDR3 runs to 17 residues. Per the germline V gene, CDR1 is DFQATT and CDR2 is SNEGSKA (reference sequence). Germline trimming cut 2 bases from V and 0 bases from J; bases unmatched to any gene: 9. In nucleotides, the CDR3 is TGCAGTGCTAGAAGTATGAGACTAGCGGCTAGCACAGATACGCAGTATTTT. Translating gives CSARSMRLAASTDTQYF.

This clonotype came up many times. This rearrangement joins TRBV10-3 to TRBJ2-4; D perhaps matches TRBD2 (5 bases). The CDR3 consists of 14 residues. Germline assignment: CDR1 ENHRY and CDR2 SYGVKD. Between the trimmed V and J ends, which lost 4 bases and 6 bases, there was a span of 13 bases. CDR3 loop: CAISGGGGGNIQYF. Written as DNA, the CDR3 is TGTGCCATCAGTGGCGGAGGTGGTGGAAACATTCAGTACTTC.

This sequence joins TRBV27 and TRBJ2-5; TRBD2 aligns across 7 bases. Germline assignment: CDR1 MNHEY and CDR2 SMNVEV (reference sequence). V dropped 6 bases and J dropped 2; count of bases not matched to a gene: 9. The CDR3 runs 15 residues. The DNA for the CDR3 is TGTGCCAGCAGAGGACCGGGACTAAGACAAGAGACCCAGTACTTC. This sequence encodes CASRGPGLRQETQYF.

This clonotype was recorded a few times. The rearrangement links TRBV3-1 to TRBJ2-3; D unresolved. The CDR3 is 15 amino acids. The V end lost 2 bases, the J end lost 0 bases, and 9 bases lay between the germline ends. CDR1 and CDR2 (germline): LGHDT, YNNKEL (reference sequence). Here the CDR3 reads CASSQSLVSTDTQYF. Written as DNA, the CDR3 is TGTGCCAGCAGCCAATCACTCGTTAGCACAGATACGCAGTATTTT.

This chain connects TRBV6-6 to TRBJ2-4, with no clear D. The germline V gene encodes CDR1 MNHNY and CDR2 SVGAGI (reference sequence). Trimming took off 7 bases at V and 6 bases at J, with 16 bases between the two ends. There are 14 residues in the CDR3. The CDR3 DNA sequence: TGTGCCAGCACCCAAACGGAAAGGGTAAACATTCAGTACTTC. Amino acid sequence: CASTQTERVNIQYF.

A few counts support this clonotype. The rearrangement joins TRBV12-5 to TRBJ2-3, with TRBD2 identical over 8 bases. The germline V gene has CDR1 LGHNT and CDR2 FRNRAP. This CDR3 comprises 16 residues. Unmatched junction bases numbered 6, after V lost 0 bases and J lost 4 bases. CDR3 protein: CASGLVLRGAPDTQYF. CDR3 nucleotide sequence: TGTGCTAGTGGTTTGGTACTGCGGGGGGCCCCAGATACGCAGTATTTT.

This clonotype was counted at least ten times. The gene calls are TRBV20-1 and TRBJ2-5; 7 positions agree with TRBD2. The J segment lost 2 bases and the V segment lost 6 bases, leaving 9 bases of the junction unmatched. The CDR3 has 14 amino acids. Germline CDR1 is DFQATT and CDR2 is SNEGSKA (reference sequence). The CDR3 nucleotides are TGCAGTGCCACTACTTTGCGGGGGCAAGAGACCCAGTACTTC. It codes for CSATTLRGQETQYF.

This clonotype was found a few times. The V gene is TRBV6-5, the J gene TRBJ1-2; D gene uncertain. Germline V gene sequence: CDR1 MNHEY, CDR2 SVGAGI. The V end lost 0 bases, the J end lost 14 bases, and 19 bases lay between the germline ends. CDR3 length: 14 residues. The CDR3 DNA follows: TGTGCCAGCAGTTACTCGTCGACAACTAAGGCTAGAACCTTC. Residues: CASSYSSTTKARTF.

The chain is built from TRBV29-1 and TRBJ2-1, with 7 bases matching TRBD1. Per the germline V gene, CDR1 is SQVTM and CDR2 is ANQGSEA. The CDR3 length is 14 residues. J gave up 3 bases and V 4 bases, and 6 bases lay outside the gene matches. For the CDR3, the DNA is TGCAGCGTTGGAAGACAGGGATACTACAATGAGCAGTTCTTC. It yields the protein CSVGRQGYYNEQFF.